A selection of T cell receptor beta chains follows, all from one sample in a study of blood T cell repertoires in COVID-19. Profiled with immunoSEQ multiplex PCR; TCRdb holds only in-frame clones, not every one. Among under 55,000 clones, 75% to 90% were seen once, and the ten largest hold 2.1%. Source material: peripheral blood. These receptor sequences come from a woman older than 75 with COVID-19, enrolled during active disease. Both conserved end residues are part of each CDR3. D genes are given only for firm matches. The size field is filled for only some rows; it gives once, few, many or a size class.

abundance	j_gene	v_gene	d_gene	CDR3nt	CDR3aa
-	TRBJ1-5	TRBV7-2	-	TGTGCCAGCAGCTGGTCCAGGGAACGAAATCAGCCCCAGCATTTT	CASSWSRERNQPQHF
-	TRBJ2-7	TRBV6-5	-	TGTGCCAGCAGTTACTCGGACAAATCCTACGAGCAGTACTTC	CASSYSDKSYEQYF
-	TRBJ1-1	TRBV7-9	TRBD1	TGTGCCAGCAGCCCAGTAGAGACAGGGACCTCTGAAGCTTTCTTT	CASSPVETGTSEAFF
-	TRBJ1-1	TRBV6-5	TRBD1	TGTGCCAGCAGTTACACCGGACAGGGTGTGAAAGCTTTCTTT	CASSYTGQGVKAFF
-	TRBJ2-3	TRBV13	-	TGTGCCAGCAGCTTAGGCCTCGGGAGAGGAGATACGCAGTATTTT	CASSLGLGRGDTQYF
-	TRBJ2-1	TRBV6-4	-	TGTGCCAGCAGTGTAACGGGAAGCTCCTACAATGAGCAGTTCTTC	CASSVTGSSYNEQFF
few	TRBJ2-7	TRBV7-2	TRBD2	TGTGCCAGCAGCCCTCGACCCCGACTAGCGGGAGAAGGCGAGCAGTACTTC	CASSPRPRLAGEGEQYF
-	TRBJ1-2	TRBV9	-	TGTGCCAGCAGCACCCAGATACGAACAGGGAAGGTTTTTCATGGCTACACCTTC	CASSTQIRTGKVFHGYTF
-	TRBJ1-3	TRBV14	-	TGTGCCAGCAGCCAAGATCTCCCGAGCTCTGGAAACACCATATATTTT	CASSQDLPSSGNTIYF
-	TRBJ2-7	TRBV30	-	TGTGCCTGGAGGAGGGGAGGGGGCGAGCAGTACTTC	CAWRRGGGEQYF